This TCR beta chain was identified during a study of CXCR3-negative and CXCR3-positive naive CD8 T cells. Of note for this clonotype: Its antigen is not known.

Study-wide results and caveats: CXCR3-positive naive cells had more hydrophobic TRB CDR3s than CXCR3-negative naive cells. Memory cells diverged, while naive CXCR3-positive and CXCR3-negative cells had similar TRBV-TRBJ usage.

It was by 5' RACE with UMI labels that the TRB cDNA libraries were prepared. TCRdb re-called the 5' RACE reads; every CDR3 protein appears as one record, without DNA. This sample's clone table lists about 130,000 distinct CDR3 sequences. Germline CDR1 is DFQATT and CDR2 is SNEGSKA (reference sequence). This CDR3 has 15 residues. The chain uses TRBV20-1 and TRBJ1-5. The receptor's source is a human donor in good health. Some clones in this sample may be carry-over from other donors' samples. The specimen sequenced was naive CXCR3- CD8+ T cells from blood. The sample's subset: CD45RO-CCR7+CD27+CD95- naive CD8+ T cells lacking CXCR3 (TNR3-). CDR3 residues: CSARDMGEGNQPQHF.